This T cell receptor (beta chain) was recovered during a study of blood T cell repertoires in COVID-19. Study-wide context: Material from acute and convalescent COVID-19 was sourced from the United States, Italy and Spain. The cDNA or gDNA used as material had been derived from T cells, B-cell-depleted T cells, or PBMCs.

The CDR3 runs 10 residues. Trimming removed 8 bases from V and 10 bases from J, with 6 bases in between. Per germline, CDR1 MRHNA and CDR2 SNTAGT. Original handling: The assay estimated nucleated cells by amplifying reference gene primers. Measured with immunoSEQ multiplex PCR; TCRdb has only the in-frame clones, and not every one. For V, J and clone size, that table is used; D and trimming come from the DNA. The repertoire includes about 150,000 clones, more than 75% of them detected once, and about 5% sits in the top ten. Sequences were obtained from peripheral blood. The source is a woman aged 45-59 years with acute or convalescent COVID-19. V and J are TRBV6-4 and TRBJ1-6; D is uncertain. The CDR3 DNA reads as TGTGCCAGCCCGAGGTCACCCCTCCACTTT. Protein sequence: CASPRSPLHF.